Listed here are 9 T cell receptor beta chains from one sample, sequenced in a study of T cells in Graves' hyperthyroidism and ophthalmopathy. Amplified TCR beta CDR3 regions came from RNA transcripts. HTBI primers were the set used in a first-round RT-PCR of the TCR CDR3. TCRdb reprocessed the multiplex PCR reads with MiXCR, giving one entry per CDR3 protein. The sample shows 250,000 to 300,000 distinct CDR3 sequences, roughly 15% of them seen only once. Sequenced input: blood. These receptors were taken from a woman aged 40-49 years with Graves' hyperthyroidism that later progressed to Graves' ophthalmopathy.

In its sample, this clonotype was seen many times. V is TRBV28 and J is TRBJ1-2; D gene unclear. The CDR3 contains 14 residues. The germline gives CDR1 MDHEN, CDR2 SYDVKM. V lost 0 bases and J 2 bases, leaving 7 bases between the germline ends. The CDR3 reads CASSLWGMNYGYTF. As DNA, the CDR3 is TGTGCCAGCAGTTTATGGGGCATGAACTATGGCTACACCTTC.

This sequence joins TRBV30 and TRBJ2-7, with D possibly TRBD1 on 6 matching bases. CDR3 size: 13 residues. Germline-derived CDR1 and CDR2 are GTSNPN and SVGIG (reference sequence). Trimming took 7 bases from V and 3 from J, leaving 16 bases between them. The CDR3: CASEGGRGYEQYF. Written as DNA, the CDR3 is TGTGCCTCCGAAGGCGGCAGGGGCTACGAGCAGTACTTC.

This clonotype was observed at least ten times. This chain links TRBV2 with TRBJ2-2, with D tentatively TRBD2 (5 bases). The CDR3 loop spans 15 amino acids. The V and J ends lost 5 bases and 2 bases respectively, with 12 bases between them. Germline V CDR1 and CDR2: SNHLY, FYNNEI. Here the CDR3 reads CASSRLAENTGELFF. CDR3 sequence (DNA): TGTGCCAGCAGTCGCCTAGCAGAAAACACCGGGGAGCTGTTTTTT.

This clonotype appeared many times. The rearrangement joins TRBV3-1 to TRBJ2-1, with 9 bases matching TRBD2. The junction had 5 bases not matched to a gene; V was cut back by 4 bases and J by 7 bases. This CDR3 contains 14 residues. The germline V gene has CDR1 LGHDT and CDR2 YNNKEL (reference sequence). This chain's CDR3 is CASSPGGRVNEQFF. The DNA for the CDR3 is TGTGCCAGCAGCCCCGGCGGGAGGGTAAATGAGCAGTTCTTC.

In its sample, this clonotype was seen many times. The gene calls are TRBV29-1 and TRBJ2-7; 13 bases align to TRBD2. V lost 7 bases to trimming and J lost 3 bases; unmatched junction nucleotides: 15. Germline V lookup: CDR1 SQVTM, CDR2 ANQGSEA. The CDR3 has 17 residues. The CDR3 DNA sequence: TGCAGCGCCGCCGGGACTAGCGGGGCCCAGACTATCTACGAGCAGTACTTC. Translating gives CSAAGTSGAQTIYEQYF.

The chain carries TRBV4-1 and TRBJ2-1; D call uncertain. Trimming took 5 bases from V and 6 from J, leaving 5 bases between them. The CDR3 extends over 11 amino acids. In germline, CDR1 is MGHRA, CDR2 YSYEKL. Written as DNA, the CDR3 is TGCGCCAGCAGCTATATCAATGAGCAGTTCTTC. This encodes CASSYINEQFF.

This clonotype has ten or more counts. The CDR3 reads CASSRASLYEQYF. The CDR3 coding sequence is TGTGCCAGCAGCCGGGCCTCCCTCTACGAGCAGTACTTC. This chain uses TRBV3-1 with TRBJ2-7; no reliable D call. In germline, CDR1 is LGHDT, CDR2 YNNKEL (reference sequence). CDR3 length: 13 residues. The germline V and J ends were trimmed by 4 bases and 3 bases, with 10 bases remaining between them.

This clonotype was seen at least ten times. The chain joins TRBV7-9 to TRBJ2-2, with D possibly matching TRBD1 (7 bases). V was clipped by 5 bases and J by 3 bases, with 13 bases between them. Germline V gene data show CDR1 as SEHNR and CDR2 as FQNEAQ (reference sequence). The CDR3 is made up of 15 amino acids. CDR3 nucleotides: TGTGCCAGCAGCGTACAGGGGACTTACACCGGGGAGCTGTTTTTT. As protein: CASSVQGTYTGELFF.

This clonotype was counted ten times or more. The chain joins TRBV7-3 to TRBJ2-3, with 9 nucleotides matching TRBD2. Germline trimming cut 6 bases from V and 0 bases from J; bases unmatched to any gene: 4. Germline loops: CDR1 SGHTA, CDR2 FQGTGA. CDR3 size: 15 residues. In nucleotides, the CDR3 is TGTGCCAGCAGGTATACTAGCGGGAGCACAGATACGCAGTATTTT. It specifies CASRYTSGSTDTQYF.